The 2 T cell receptor beta chains below come from one sample, sequenced in a study of cytomegalovirus exposure and HLA in healthy donors. Method: immunoSEQ multiplex PCR; TCRdb's copy keeps in-frame clones and lacks some. The sample holds about 180,000 clones; around nine tenths are singletons and the top ten take more than 1.2%. The sequenced sample consisted of PBMCs. The receptors stem from a woman aged 25 to 39 in good health and CMV-seronegative.

The chain links TRBV6-5 to TRBJ1-2, with D perhaps TRBD1 (5 bases). The CDR3 has 15 residues. Per the germline V gene, CDR1 is MNHEY and CDR2 is SVGAGI. The V gene lost 5 bases and the J gene lost 5 bases, with 18 bases spanning the gap. CDR3 loop: CASSNQPRDWYGYTF. CDR3 nucleotide sequence: TGTGCCAGCAGTAACCAGCCCAGGGATTGGTATGGCTACACCTTC.

This clone appeared a single time. V and J are TRBV14 and TRBJ2-7; 10 nucleotides align to TRBD1. The germline CDR1 and CDR2 sequences are SGHDN and FVKESK. The V segment lost 4 bases and the J segment 3 bases; nucleotides outside the gene matches: 6. The CDR3 consists of 15 residues. CDR3 bases: TGTGCCAGCAGCCCCCGGGACAGGGGCGGCTACGAGCAGTACTTC. Protein product: CASSPRDRGGYEQYF.